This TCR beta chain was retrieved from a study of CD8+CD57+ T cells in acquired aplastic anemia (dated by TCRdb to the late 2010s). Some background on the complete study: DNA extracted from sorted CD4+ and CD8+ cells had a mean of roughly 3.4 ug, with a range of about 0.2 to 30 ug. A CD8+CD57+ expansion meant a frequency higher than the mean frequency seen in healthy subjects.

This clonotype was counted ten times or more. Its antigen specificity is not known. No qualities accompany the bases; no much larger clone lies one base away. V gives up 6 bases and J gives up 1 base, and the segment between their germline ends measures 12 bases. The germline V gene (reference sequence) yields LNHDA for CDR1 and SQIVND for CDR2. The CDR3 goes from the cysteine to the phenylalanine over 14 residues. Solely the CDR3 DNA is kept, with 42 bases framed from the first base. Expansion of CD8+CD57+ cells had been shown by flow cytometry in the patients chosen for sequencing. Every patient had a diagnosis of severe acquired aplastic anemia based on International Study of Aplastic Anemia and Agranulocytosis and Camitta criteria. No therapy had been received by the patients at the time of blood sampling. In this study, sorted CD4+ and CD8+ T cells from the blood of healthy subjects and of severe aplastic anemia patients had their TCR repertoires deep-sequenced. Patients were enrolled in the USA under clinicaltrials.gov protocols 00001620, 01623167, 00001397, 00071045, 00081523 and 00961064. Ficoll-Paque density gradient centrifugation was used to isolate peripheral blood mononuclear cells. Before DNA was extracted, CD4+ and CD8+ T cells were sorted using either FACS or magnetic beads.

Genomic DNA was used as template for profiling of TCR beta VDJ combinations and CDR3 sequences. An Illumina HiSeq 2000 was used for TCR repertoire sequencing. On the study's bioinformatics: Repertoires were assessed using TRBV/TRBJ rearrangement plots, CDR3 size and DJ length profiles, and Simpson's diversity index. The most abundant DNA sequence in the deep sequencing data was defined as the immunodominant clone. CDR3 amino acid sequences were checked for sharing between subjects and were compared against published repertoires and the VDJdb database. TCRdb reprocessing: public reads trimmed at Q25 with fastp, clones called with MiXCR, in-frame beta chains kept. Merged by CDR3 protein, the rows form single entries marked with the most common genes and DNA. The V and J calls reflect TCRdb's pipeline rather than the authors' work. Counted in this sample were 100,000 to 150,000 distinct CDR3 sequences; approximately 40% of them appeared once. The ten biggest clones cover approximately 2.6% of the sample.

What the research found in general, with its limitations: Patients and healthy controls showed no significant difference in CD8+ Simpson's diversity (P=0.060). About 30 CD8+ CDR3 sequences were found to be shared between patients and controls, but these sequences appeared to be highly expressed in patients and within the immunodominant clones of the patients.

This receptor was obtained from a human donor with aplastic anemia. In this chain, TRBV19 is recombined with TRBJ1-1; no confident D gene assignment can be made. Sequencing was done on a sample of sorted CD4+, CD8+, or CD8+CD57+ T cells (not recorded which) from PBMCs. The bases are TGTGCCAGTAGCCCCTATAAGGAGAACACTGAAGCTTTCTTT. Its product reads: CASSPYKENTEAFF.